These T cell receptor beta chains were read from a single sample in a study of T-cell memory formation after mild COVID-19. TCRdb processed the 5' RACE reads anew with MiXCR; each CDR3 protein has one entry. Among around 30,000 distinct CDR3 sequences, 10% to 15% were seen once, and the ten largest hold roughly 15%. Sequences were obtained from PBMCs or a T cell subset sorted from them (not recorded which). All receptors derive from an adult woman who had mild COVID-19 (a few samples of this study predate the infection). Cell type and time point are not known. Each CDR3 is given with its conserved first and last residue. Each record gives: clone size, J gene, V gene, D gene, CDR3 DNA, CDR3 protein. D genes are given only for firm matches. Some rows mark clone size as missing; the rest say once, few, many or name a class of expanded clone.

abundance: many; j_gene: TRBJ2-7; v_gene: TRBV7-2; d_gene: -; CDR3nt: TGTGCCAGCAGCGTTGGAGCGGCCCCCTACGAGCAGTACTTC; CDR3aa: CASSVGAAPYEQYF
abundance: few; j_gene: TRBJ2-1; v_gene: TRBV19; d_gene: -; CDR3nt: TGTGCCAGTAGTATATTTTTCAAAGGGGCTTACAATGAGCAGTTCTTC; CDR3aa: CASSIFFKGAYNEQFF
abundance: many; j_gene: TRBJ2-2; v_gene: TRBV9; d_gene: -; CDR3nt: TGTGCCAGCAGCGTTTTAATCAGGCTTTACACCGGGGAGCTGTTTTTT; CDR3aa: CASSVLIRLYTGELFF
abundance: medium-sized; j_gene: TRBJ2-6; v_gene: TRBV27; d_gene: -; CDR3nt: TGTGCCAGCAGTTTAAGGGCAACCTCTGGGGCCAACGTCCTGACTTTC; CDR3aa: CASSLRATSGANVLTF
abundance: medium-sized; j_gene: TRBJ2-1; v_gene: TRBV24-1; d_gene: -; CDR3nt: TGTGCCACCAGTGGGATGGGGGGCCGCTCCTACAATGAGCAGTTCTTC; CDR3aa: CATSGMGGRSYNEQFF
abundance: many; j_gene: TRBJ1-1; v_gene: TRBV25-1; d_gene: TRBD1; CDR3nt: TGTGCCAGCAGTGCCCACAGGGGGCCGTACACTGAAGCTTTCTTT; CDR3aa: CASSAHRGPYTEAFF
abundance: many; j_gene: TRBJ1-1; v_gene: TRBV27; d_gene: -; CDR3nt: TGTGCCAGCAGTTTTTCAGGGCGGGGGATGAACACTGAAGCTTTCTTT; CDR3aa: CASSFSGRGMNTEAFF
abundance: many; j_gene: TRBJ2-7; v_gene: TRBV19; d_gene: TRBD1; CDR3nt: TGTGCCAGTAGTATACAAGGACAGGGCTACGAGCAGTACTTC; CDR3aa: CASSIQGQGYEQYF
abundance: many; j_gene: TRBJ2-7; v_gene: TRBV19; d_gene: TRBD2; CDR3nt: TGTGCCAGTAGTATCAATCCGGGGGGATACGAGCAGTACTTC; CDR3aa: CASSINPGGYEQYF
abundance: medium-sized; j_gene: TRBJ2-7; v_gene: TRBV25-1; d_gene: -; CDR3nt: TGTGCCAGCAGTGAGGGGAACGGAGGCCCCTACGAGCAGTACTTC; CDR3aa: CASSEGNGGPYEQYF
abundance: many; j_gene: TRBJ2-7; v_gene: TRBV3-1; d_gene: -; CDR3nt: TGTGCCAGCAGCCAAGTACAAGGTCAAAACCCCTACGAGCAGTACTTC; CDR3aa: CASSQVQGQNPYEQYF
abundance: few; j_gene: TRBJ2-3; v_gene: TRBV7-9; d_gene: -; CDR3nt: TGTGCCAGCAGCTTAGTCACCGGGACAGATACGCAGTATTTT; CDR3aa: CASSLVTGTDTQYF
abundance: many; j_gene: TRBJ2-5; v_gene: TRBV6-5; d_gene: -; CDR3nt: TGTGCCAGCAGTTACGGACTGGGACAAGAGACCCAGTACTTC; CDR3aa: CASSYGLGQETQYF
abundance: -; j_gene: TRBJ1-6; v_gene: TRBV3-1; d_gene: -; CDR3nt: TGTGCCAGCAGCCAAGGGATTTGGGGAAATTCACCCCTCCACTTT; CDR3aa: CASSQGIWGNSPLHF
abundance: many; j_gene: TRBJ1-2; v_gene: TRBV7-2; d_gene: -; CDR3nt: TGTGCCAGCAGCTCCAGACAGGCCCCCTATGGCTACACCTTC; CDR3aa: CASSSRQAPYGYTF
abundance: many; j_gene: TRBJ2-3; v_gene: TRBV10-3; d_gene: TRBD2; CDR3nt: TGTGCCATCAATCGAGGACTAGCGGACACAGATACGCAGTATTTT; CDR3aa: CAINRGLADTDTQYF
abundance: -; j_gene: TRBJ2-3; v_gene: TRBV3-1; d_gene: TRBD2; CDR3nt: TGTGCCAGCAGCCAAGGTACTTGGACTAGCGGTACAGATACGCAGTATTTT; CDR3aa: CASSQGTWTSGTDTQYF
abundance: many; j_gene: TRBJ1-1; v_gene: TRBV9; d_gene: -; CDR3nt: TGTGCCAGCAGCCCAATTTTGGGACGGACTGAAGCTTTCTTT; CDR3aa: CASSPILGRTEAFF
abundance: medium-sized; j_gene: TRBJ2-1; v_gene: TRBV7-9; d_gene: -; CDR3nt: TGTGCCAGCAGCTTAGCGCTAGGAGGAGCGCGGAATGAGCAGTTCTTC; CDR3aa: CASSLALGGARNEQFF
abundance: many; j_gene: TRBJ2-1; v_gene: TRBV7-3; d_gene: -; CDR3nt: TGTGCCAGCAGCCCTACTTTAAGGCGGGGGCGGGACAATGAGCAGTTCTTC; CDR3aa: CASSPTLRRGRDNEQFF
abundance: many; j_gene: TRBJ1-1; v_gene: TRBV29-1; d_gene: -; CDR3nt: TGCAGCGCCAAGAGGGGTATAGGCACTGAAGCTTTCTTT; CDR3aa: CSAKRGIGTEAFF
abundance: many; j_gene: TRBJ2-1; v_gene: TRBV5-1; d_gene: TRBD2; CDR3nt: TGCGCCAGCAGCTCCCCTAAAAGGCCGGGACTAGCGTGGAATGAGCAGTTCTTC; CDR3aa: CASSSPKRPGLAWNEQFF
abundance: many; j_gene: TRBJ2-1; v_gene: TRBV5-1; d_gene: TRBD2; CDR3nt: TGCGCCAGCAGCTTGGAGCCTAGCGGGAGGCTGAATGAGCAGTTCTTC; CDR3aa: CASSLEPSGRLNEQFF
abundance: -; j_gene: TRBJ2-3; v_gene: TRBV5-1; d_gene: -; CDR3nt: TGCGCCAGCAGCTTGGTAACAGGTATCTTCGCAGATACGCAGTATTTT; CDR3aa: CASSLVTGIFADTQYF
abundance: many; j_gene: TRBJ2-1; v_gene: TRBV29-1; d_gene: TRBD1; CDR3nt: TGCAGCGTGAGTGACCGGGACAGGGACAATGAGCAGTTCTTC; CDR3aa: CSVSDRDRDNEQFF
abundance: many; j_gene: TRBJ1-1; v_gene: TRBV6-5; d_gene: -; CDR3nt: TGTGCCAGCAGTTACTCCGGGGCCATCAACACTGAAGCTTTCTTT; CDR3aa: CASSYSGAINTEAFF
abundance: many; j_gene: TRBJ2-7; v_gene: TRBV7-8; d_gene: TRBD2; CDR3nt: TGTGCCAGCAGCTCGGGACTAGCGATCTACGAGCAGTACTTC; CDR3aa: CASSSGLAIYEQYF
abundance: many; j_gene: TRBJ2-1; v_gene: TRBV15; d_gene: TRBD1; CDR3nt: TGTGCCACCAGCAGATTAGACAGGGGCTCCTACAATGAGCAGTTCTTC; CDR3aa: CATSRLDRGSYNEQFF
abundance: many; j_gene: TRBJ2-1; v_gene: TRBV7-2; d_gene: -; CDR3nt: TGTGCCAGCAGCTTAGACGGGACGCTAGGGGTCTCCTACAATGAGCAGTTCTTC; CDR3aa: CASSLDGTLGVSYNEQFF
abundance: many; j_gene: TRBJ2-3; v_gene: TRBV14; d_gene: -; CDR3nt: TGTGCCAGCAGCCTGGGACATGCTAGCACAGATACGCAGTATTTT; CDR3aa: CASSLGHASTDTQYF
abundance: many; j_gene: TRBJ1-1; v_gene: TRBV5-4; d_gene: -; CDR3nt: TGTGCCAGCAGCTTCGCCCGGGGGTACACTGAAGCTTTCTTT; CDR3aa: CASSFARGYTEAFF
abundance: many; j_gene: TRBJ1-1; v_gene: TRBV11-3; d_gene: -; CDR3nt: TGTGCCAGCAGCTTAAAGGGTGGCACTGAAGCTTTCTTT; CDR3aa: CASSLKGGTEAFF
abundance: many; j_gene: TRBJ1-1; v_gene: TRBV7-9; d_gene: -; CDR3nt: TGTGCCAGCAGCTTAACGCAAAACCAGGGGGAAGCTTTCTTT; CDR3aa: CASSLTQNQGEAFF
abundance: -; j_gene: TRBJ2-3; v_gene: TRBV9; d_gene: TRBD2; CDR3nt: TGTGCCAGCAGCGTCGCTACTAGCGCAGATACGCAGTATTTT; CDR3aa: CASSVATSADTQYF
abundance: -; j_gene: TRBJ1-1; v_gene: TRBV19; d_gene: -; CDR3nt: TGTGCCAGTATTCCCAGGAGGACAGAAAACACTGAAGCTTTCTTT; CDR3aa: CASIPRRTENTEAFF
abundance: many; j_gene: TRBJ2-1; v_gene: TRBV7-9; d_gene: TRBD2; CDR3nt: TGTGCCAGCAGCTTAGCTAGCGGGAGACTCAATGAGCAGTTCTTC; CDR3aa: CASSLASGRLNEQFF
abundance: many; j_gene: TRBJ1-5; v_gene: TRBV30; d_gene: -; CDR3nt: TGTGCCTGGAGTCCGGGAGTAAATAGCAATCAGCCCCAGCATTTT; CDR3aa: CAWSPGVNSNQPQHF
abundance: -; j_gene: TRBJ1-1; v_gene: TRBV3-1; d_gene: TRBD1; CDR3nt: TGTGCCAGCAGCCTCGGACAGGAGAACACTGAAGCTTTCTTT; CDR3aa: CASSLGQENTEAFF
abundance: many; j_gene: TRBJ1-5; v_gene: TRBV30; d_gene: -; CDR3nt: TGTGCCTGGGGCCCATTTGGCAATCAGCCCCAGCATTTT; CDR3aa: CAWGPFGNQPQHF
abundance: many; j_gene: TRBJ2-5; v_gene: TRBV11-2; d_gene: -; CDR3nt: TGTGCCAGCAGCTTGAATATTGGCCTCTCGGGCCAAGAGACCCAGTACTTC; CDR3aa: CASSLNIGLSGQETQYF
abundance: -; j_gene: TRBJ2-5; v_gene: TRBV2; d_gene: -; CDR3nt: TGTGCCAGCAGTAGGTCAGGGTACCAAGAGACCCAGTACTTC; CDR3aa: CASSRSGYQETQYF